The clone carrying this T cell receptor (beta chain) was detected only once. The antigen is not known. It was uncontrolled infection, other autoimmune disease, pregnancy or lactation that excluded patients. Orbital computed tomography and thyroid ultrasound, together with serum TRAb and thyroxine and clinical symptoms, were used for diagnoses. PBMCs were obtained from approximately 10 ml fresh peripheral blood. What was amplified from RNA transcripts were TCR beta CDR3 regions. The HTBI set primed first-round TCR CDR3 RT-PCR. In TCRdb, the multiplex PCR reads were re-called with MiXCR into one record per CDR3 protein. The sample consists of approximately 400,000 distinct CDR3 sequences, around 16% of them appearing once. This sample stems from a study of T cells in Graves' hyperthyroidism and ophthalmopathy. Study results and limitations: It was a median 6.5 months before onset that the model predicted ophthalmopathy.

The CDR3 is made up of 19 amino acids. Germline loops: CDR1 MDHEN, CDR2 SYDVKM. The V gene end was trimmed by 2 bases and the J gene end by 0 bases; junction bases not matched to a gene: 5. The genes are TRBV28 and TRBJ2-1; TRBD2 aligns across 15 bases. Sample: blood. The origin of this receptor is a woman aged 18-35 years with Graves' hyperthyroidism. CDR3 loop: CASSLRTSGRATSYNEQFF. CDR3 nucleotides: TGTGCCAGCAGTTTAAGGACTAGCGGGAGGGCAACCTCCTACAATGAGCAGTTCTTC.